Below, 10 T cell receptor beta chains from the same sample are listed, as sequenced in a study of neurological immune-mediated disorders. TCRdb reprocessed the 5' RACE reads via MiXCR and lists one record per CDR3 protein. The data show over 35,000 distinct CDR3 sequences, with 2.5% seen just once and 9.5% to 15% held by the top ten. Material: PBMCs. Source of these receptors: a man aged 25 to 40 with multiple sclerosis.

Many counts were recorded for this clonotype. The V gene is TRBV20-1, the J gene TRBJ2-1; 7 nucleotides line up with TRBD1. The germline CDR1 and CDR2 sequences are DFQATT and SNEGSKA (reference sequence). The CDR3 contains 14 residues. J was trimmed by 8 bases and V by 3 bases; bases with no gene match: 10. The CDR3 spells CSARRQGVRDEQFF. Here the CDR3 DNA reads TGCAGTGCTAGGCGGCAGGGGGTACGTGATGAGCAGTTCTTC.

This clonotype was recorded many times. The rearrangement joins TRBV20-1 to TRBJ2-7; 8 bases line up with TRBD2. The junction had 6 bases not matched to a gene; V was cut back by 1 base and J by 1 base. Germline loops: CDR1 DFQATT, CDR2 SNEGSKA (reference sequence). The CDR3 contains 15 residues. CDR3 amino acids: CSARAGAGESYEQYF. CDR3 in DNA: TGCAGTGCTAGAGCGGGAGCGGGAGAATCCTACGAGCAGTACTTC.

The table lists this clonotype with many counts. The rearrangement uses TRBV5-1 and TRBJ2-1, with D perhaps assigned TRBD1 or TRBD2 (6 bases each). From germline, CDR1 is SGHRS and CDR2 YFSETQ. The CDR3 sequence is 14 residues long. Trimming left V 0 bases short and J 4 bases short, with 8 bases between. The CDR3 reads CASSLGGGYNEQFF. The CDR3 region has the DNA TGCGCCAGCAGCTTGGGAGGGGGGTACAATGAGCAGTTCTTC.

Many counts were recorded for this clonotype. The rearrangement joins TRBV11-3 to TRBJ2-1; TRBD2 matches 7 bases. CDR3 size: 16 residues. V shed 2 bases, J shed 3 bases, and the junction held 7 bases outside the gene matches. CDR1 is SGHNT, CDR2 YENEEA, per germline. CDR3: CASSLFAGAFYNEQFF. The CDR3 DNA reads as TGTGCCAGCAGCTTATTTGCGGGAGCGTTCTACAATGAGCAGTTCTTC.

At least ten counts were recorded for this clonotype. This sequence joins TRBV5-1 and TRBJ2-7, with TRBD2 matching over 10 bases. This CDR3 region has 15 residues. The V gene's germline CDR1 is SGHRS and CDR2 YFSETQ. J lost 1 base, V lost 0 bases, and 1 base had no gene match. The CDR3 reads CASSLGTSGSYEQYF. For the CDR3, the DNA is TGCGCCAGCAGCTTGGGGACTAGCGGTTCCTACGAGCAGTACTTC.

This clonotype has ten or more counts. The chain is built from TRBV7-2 and TRBJ2-7; 13 bases align to TRBD2. The germline V gene has CDR1 SGHTA and CDR2 FQGNSA. The length of the CDR3 is 18 residues. V lost 0 bases, J lost 3 bases, and 8 bases stayed unmatched. The CDR3 is CASSLAEPGLAGLYEQYF. The CDR3 nucleotides are TGTGCCAGCAGCTTAGCGGAACCGGGACTAGCGGGACTCTACGAGCAGTACTTC.

Many counts were recorded for this clonotype. The chain carries TRBV5-1 and TRBJ1-1; possible D gene TRBD1, 5 bases. The V and J ends lost 0 bases and 3 bases respectively, with 12 bases between them. The CDR3 has 15 amino acids. Germline CDR1 SGHRS, CDR2 YFSETQ. CDR3 nucleotide sequence: TGCGCCAGCAGCTTGGGCCCAATCAGGGACACTGAAGCTTTCTTT. It is translated as CASSLGPIRDTEAFF. The variable domain in full, completed from reference TRBV5-1 and TRBJ1-1, reads KAGVTQTPRYLIKTRGQQVTLSCSPISGHRSVSWYQQTPGQGLQFLFEYFSETQRNKGNFPGRFSGRQFSNSRSEMNVSTLELGDSALYLCASSLGPIRDTEAFFGQGTRLTVV.

This clonotype was observed a handful of times. One end of the junction fails to match germline, which may point to a read error. The chain links TRBV11-2 to TRBJ1-2, with D possibly TRBD1 on 5 matching bases. The CDR3 covers 12 residues. Germline lookup yields CDR1 SGHAT and CDR2 FQNNGV. CDR3 sequence: CASSPASGTESF. DNA of the CDR3: TGTGCCAGCAGCCCCGCTTCCGGGACGGAGTCCTTC.

To note about this clonotype: The germline gene is not matched at one end of the junction; a read error may be the cause. The chain has TRBV6-5 and TRBJ1-5; a possible D gene is TRBD1 (6 bases). Germline assignment: CDR1 MNHEY and CDR2 SVGAGI. The length of the CDR3 is 14 residues. CDR3 bases: TGTGCCAGCAGTATAGGCAGGGGCGACAAGACCCAGAATTTT. Protein: CASSIGRGDKTQNF.

This clonotype was counted ten times or more. DNA for the CDR3: TGTGCCAGCAGTTACTCGTTCCAGCTGGAGCAGTACTTC. Translation gives CASSYSFQLEQYF. The genes are TRBV6-6 and TRBJ2-7; D gene ambiguous. Trimming shortened V by 0 bases and J by 7 bases, and 10 bases separated the two germline ends. This CDR3 spans 13 amino acids. Germline assignment: CDR1 MNHNY and CDR2 SVGAGI (reference sequence).